The T cell receptor (beta chain) described here comes from a study of blood T cell repertoires in COVID-19. Study overall: Acute and convalescent COVID-19 specimens originated in the United States, Italy and Spain.

V lost 0 bases to trimming and J lost 3 bases, with 15 bases between them. Germline CDR1 is MNHEY and CDR2 is SVGAGI. The CDR3 sequence is 16 residues long. Original methodology: Reference gene primer amplification yielded estimated nucleated cell counts. The method was immunoSEQ multiplex PCR; TCRdb's version includes in-frame clones alone and lacks a portion of them. The V and J calls and clone size were taken over from that table, and D and trimming were inferred from the DNA. This table holds about 280,000 clones, about nine tenths found once. The TCR was taken from a woman aged 45 to 65 who had recovered from COVID-19. Sequenced sample: peripheral blood. The V and J genes are TRBV6-5 and TRBJ2-7, with D possibly being TRBD2 (6 bases). DNA of the CDR3: TGTGCCAGCAGTTACTCTGGAGGGGCTCACTTCTACGAGCAGTACTTC. Its protein is CASSYSGGAHFYEQYF.